This T cell receptor beta chain originates from a study of blood T cell repertoires in COVID-19. About the research overall: COVID-19 samples, acute and convalescent, were from the United States, Italy and Spain.

Germline V gene sequence: CDR1 LNHDA, CDR2 SQIVND (reference sequence). The CDR3 extends over 15 amino acids. The V end lost 6 bases, the J end lost 3 bases, and 16 bases lay between the germline ends. Assay used: immunoSEQ multiplex PCR; TCRdb lists only in-frame clones, some missing. Found here are tens of thousands of clones, 91% of them singletons; the top ten hold about 9.1%. The count of this clone is one. Other nucleotide sequences in the sample specify the same CDR3. The chain is built from TRBV19 and TRBJ2-3; D is perhaps TRBD2 (6 bases). The source is a human donor in a cohort sampled during active COVID-19. Sequencing input: peripheral blood. In DNA form, the CDR3 reads TGTGCCAGTAGGCCCCCCGGAGGGAGGACAGATACGCAGTATTTT. Amino acid sequence: CASRPPGGRTDTQYF.